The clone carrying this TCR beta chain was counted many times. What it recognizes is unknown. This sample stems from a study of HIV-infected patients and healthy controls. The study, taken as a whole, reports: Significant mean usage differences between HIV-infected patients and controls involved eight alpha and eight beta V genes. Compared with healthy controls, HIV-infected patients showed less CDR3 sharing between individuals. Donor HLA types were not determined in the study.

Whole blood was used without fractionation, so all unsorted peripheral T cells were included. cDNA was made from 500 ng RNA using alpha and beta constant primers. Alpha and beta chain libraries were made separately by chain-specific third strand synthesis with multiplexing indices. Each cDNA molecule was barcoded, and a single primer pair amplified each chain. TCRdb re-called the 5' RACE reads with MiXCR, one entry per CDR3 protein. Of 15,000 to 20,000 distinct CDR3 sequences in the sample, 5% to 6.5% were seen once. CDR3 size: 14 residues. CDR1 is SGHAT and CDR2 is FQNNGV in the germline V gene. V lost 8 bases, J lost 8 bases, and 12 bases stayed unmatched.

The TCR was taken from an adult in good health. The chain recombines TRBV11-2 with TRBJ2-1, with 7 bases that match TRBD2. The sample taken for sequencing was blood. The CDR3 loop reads CASSRGGTDDEQFF. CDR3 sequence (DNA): TGTGCCAGCTCTCGCGGGGGAACGGACGATGAGCAGTTCTTC. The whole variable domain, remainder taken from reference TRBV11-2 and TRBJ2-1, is EAGVAQSPRYKIIEKRQSVAFWCNPISGHATLYWYQQILGQGPKLLIQFQNNGVVDDSQLPKDRFSAERLKGVDSTLKIQPAKLEDSAVYLCASSRGGTDDEQFFGPGTRLTVL.